This T cell receptor (beta chain) is drawn from a study of post-analysis software for immune sequencing data. General observations from the study: People with multiple sclerosis had a significantly lower normalized Chao1 diversity than controls did. In patients, TRBV5-6, TRBV5-1 and TRBV20-1 belonged to roughly five TRBV segments found more frequently than in controls. F measure clustering grouped samples strongly by preparation batch.

Points on this clonotype: What it recognizes is unknown.

Per the germline V gene, CDR1 is SGHRS and CDR2 is YFSETQ. Trimming left V 4 bases short and J 0 bases short, with 13 bases between. CDR3 size: 15 residues. Carried by the TCR beta cDNA libraries were unique molecular identifiers. TCRdb processed the PCR reads anew with MiXCR; each CDR3 protein has one entry. The table shows approximately 690,000 distinct CDR3 sequences, with 55% to 70% occurring only once. Sequencing was performed on blood. The receptor's source is a girl aged 2 to 10 with multiple sclerosis. This rearrangement joins TRBV5-1 to TRBJ1-1; TRBD1 might be the D (6 bases). Written as DNA, the CDR3 is TGCGCCAGCAGCCAAAGGACAGACATGAACACTGAAGCTTTCTTT. This gives the protein CASSQRTDMNTEAFF.